A single sample is the source of the 5 T cell receptor beta chains below, sequenced in a study of shared T cell receptors in the human thymus. Repertoires were generated with immunoSEQ multiplex PCR, while TCRdb's copy carries only in-frame clones and drops some. The sample has under 850,000 clones; around nine tenths are singletons. The same specimen was also included in a second study, on human thymus T cells.

The sample consisted of thymocytes. These receptors originate from a boy younger than two with a congenital heart defect.

J is TRBJ1-4 and V is TRBV25-1; 7 nucleotides line up with TRBD1. The CDR3 covers 15 residues. Germline V gene lookup returns CDR1 MGHDK and CDR2 SYGVNS. V shed 3 bases, J shed 5 bases, and the junction held 6 bases outside the gene matches. CDR3 DNA: TGTGCCAGCAGTGACGGGACAGCCTGGAATGAAAAACTGTTTTTT. Protein sequence: CASSDGTAWNEKLFF.

Written as DNA, the CDR3 is TGCGCCAGCAGCCAAGGGGCAGTGAGCACAGATACGCAGTATTTT. Translating gives CASSQGAVSTDTQYF. This chain connects TRBV4-3 to TRBJ2-3; D ambiguous. Trimming pared 1 base from V and 0 bases from J, leaving 8 bases between. CDR1 is LGHNA and CDR2 is YSLEER in the germline V gene. The CDR3 extends over 15 amino acids.

The chain couples TRBV11-2 to TRBJ2-5, with 11 bases lining up with TRBD1. V shed 1 base, J shed 1 base, and the junction held 2 bases outside the gene matches. This CDR3 comprises 16 residues. In germline, CDR1 is SGHAT, CDR2 FQNNGV. CDR3 nucleotides: TGTGCCAGCAGCTTAGGGGACAGGGGGGTCCAAGAGACCCAGTACTTC. The encoded protein is CASSLGDRGVQETQYF. Complete variable domain (other parts from reference TRBV11-2 and TRBJ2-5): EAGVAQSPRYKIIEKRQSVAFWCNPISGHATLYWYQQILGQGPKLLIQFQNNGVVDDSQLPKDRFSAERLKGVDSTLKIQPAKLEDSAVYLCASSLGDRGVQETQYFGPGTRLLVL.

The CDR3 sequence is CASEGGTDDETGELFF. CDR3 DNA: TGTGCCAGCGAAGGGGGTACCGATGACGAAACCGGGGAGCTGTTTTTT. The rearrangement uses TRBV6-6 and TRBJ2-2, with D perhaps matching TRBD1 (6 bases). This CDR3 comprises 16 residues. V was cut by 8 bases and J by 5 bases, with 21 bases left in between. CDR1 is MNHNY, CDR2 SVGAGI, per germline (reference sequence).

V and J are TRBV19 and TRBJ2-6; perhaps TRBD2 as D (5 bases). The V gene's germline CDR1 is LNHDA and CDR2 SQIVND (reference sequence). This CDR3 comprises 15 residues. The V and J ends lost 6 bases and 0 bases respectively, with 9 bases between them. CDR3 nucleotides: TGTGCCAGTAGCGGGATTAGCTCTGGGGCCAACGTCCTGACTTTC. As protein: CASSGISSGANVLTF.